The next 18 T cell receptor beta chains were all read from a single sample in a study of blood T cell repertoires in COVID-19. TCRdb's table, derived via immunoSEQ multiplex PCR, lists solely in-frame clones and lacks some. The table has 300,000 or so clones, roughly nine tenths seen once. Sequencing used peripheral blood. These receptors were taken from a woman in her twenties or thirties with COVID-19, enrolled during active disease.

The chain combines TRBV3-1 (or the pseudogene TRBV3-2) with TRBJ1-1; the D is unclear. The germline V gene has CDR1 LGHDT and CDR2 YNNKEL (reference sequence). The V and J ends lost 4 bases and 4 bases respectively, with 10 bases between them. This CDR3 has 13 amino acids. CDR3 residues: CASSPRGGTEAFF. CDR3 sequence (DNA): TGTGCCAGCAGCCCTCGAGGTGGCACTGAAGCTTTCTTT.

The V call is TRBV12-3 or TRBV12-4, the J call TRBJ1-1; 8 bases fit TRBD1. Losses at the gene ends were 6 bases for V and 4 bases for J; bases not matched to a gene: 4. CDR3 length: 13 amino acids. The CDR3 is CASSLDRATEAFF. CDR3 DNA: TGTGCCAGCAGCCTGGACAGGGCCACTGAAGCTTTCTTT.

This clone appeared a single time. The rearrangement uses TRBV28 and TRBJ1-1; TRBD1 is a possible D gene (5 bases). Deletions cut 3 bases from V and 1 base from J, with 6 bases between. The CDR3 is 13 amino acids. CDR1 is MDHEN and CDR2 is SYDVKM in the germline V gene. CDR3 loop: CASSFTGNTEAFF. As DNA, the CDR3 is TGTGCCAGCAGTTTCACAGGGAACACTGAAGCTTTCTTT. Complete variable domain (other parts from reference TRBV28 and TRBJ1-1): DVKVTQSSRYLVKRTGEKVFLECVQDMDHENMFWYRQDPGLGLRLIYFSYDVKMKEKGDIPEGYSVSREKKERFSLILESASTNQTSMYLCASSFTGNTEAFFGQGTRLTVV.

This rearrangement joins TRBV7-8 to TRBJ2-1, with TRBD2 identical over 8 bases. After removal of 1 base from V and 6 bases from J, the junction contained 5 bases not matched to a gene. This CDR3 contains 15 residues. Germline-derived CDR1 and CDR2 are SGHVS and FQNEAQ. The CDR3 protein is CASSLVSGSVNEQFF. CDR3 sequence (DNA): TGTGCCAGCAGCTTAGTAAGCGGGAGTGTCAATGAGCAGTTCTTC.

The CDR3: CASSGRTGDNQPQHF. The CDR3 DNA reads as TGTGCCAGCAGTGGCCGGACAGGGGACAATCAGCCCCAGCATTTT. This chain links TRBV2 with TRBJ1-5; 9 positions agree with TRBD1. The CDR3 has 15 amino acids. Trimming removed 4 bases from V and 3 bases from J; junction bases left unmatched: 4. Per the germline V gene, CDR1 is SNHLY and CDR2 is FYNNEI.

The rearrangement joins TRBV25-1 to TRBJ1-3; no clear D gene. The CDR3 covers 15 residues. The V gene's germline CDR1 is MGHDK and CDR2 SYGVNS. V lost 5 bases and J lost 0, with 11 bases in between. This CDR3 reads CASSKWATSGNTIYF. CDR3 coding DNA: TGTGCCAGCAGTAAATGGGCCACCTCTGGAAACACCATATATTTT.

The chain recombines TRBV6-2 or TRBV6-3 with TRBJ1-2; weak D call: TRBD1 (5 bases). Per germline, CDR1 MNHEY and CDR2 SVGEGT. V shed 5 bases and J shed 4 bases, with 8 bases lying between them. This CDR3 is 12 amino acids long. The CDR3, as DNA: TGTGCCAGCAGTGACAGCCGCTATGGCTACACCTTC. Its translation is CASSDSRYGYTF.

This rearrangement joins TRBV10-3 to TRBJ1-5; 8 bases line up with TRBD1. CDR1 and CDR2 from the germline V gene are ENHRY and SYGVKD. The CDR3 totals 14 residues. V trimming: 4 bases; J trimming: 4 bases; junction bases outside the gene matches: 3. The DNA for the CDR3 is TGTGCCATCAGTGCGGACAGGGAGAATCAGCCCCAGCATTTT. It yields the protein CAISADRENQPQHF.

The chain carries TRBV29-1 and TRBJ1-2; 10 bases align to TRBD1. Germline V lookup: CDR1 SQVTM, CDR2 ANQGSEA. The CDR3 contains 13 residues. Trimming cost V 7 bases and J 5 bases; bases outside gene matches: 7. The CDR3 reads CSAQPGQGYGYTF. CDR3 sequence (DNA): TGCAGCGCGCAACCGGGACAGGGGTATGGCTACACCTTC.

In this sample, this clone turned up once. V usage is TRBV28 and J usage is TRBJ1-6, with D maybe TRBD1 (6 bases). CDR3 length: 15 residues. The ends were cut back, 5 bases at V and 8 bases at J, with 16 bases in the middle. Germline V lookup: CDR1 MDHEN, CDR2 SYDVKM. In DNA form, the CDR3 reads TGTGCCAGCAGTCCGAAAGACAGGCTAGATTCACCCCTCCACTTT. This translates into CASSPKDRLDSPLHF.

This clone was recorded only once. This chain's CDR3 is CATSRDRWDSENQPQHF. CDR3 in DNA: TGTGCCACCAGCAGAGATCGATGGGACAGCGAAAATCAGCCCCAGCATTTT. The chain uses TRBV15 and TRBJ1-5, with 7 bases identical to TRBD1. The V gene's germline CDR1 is LNHNV and CDR2 YYDKDF (reference sequence). This CDR3 region has 17 residues. Losses at the gene ends were 0 bases for V and 4 bases for J; bases not matched to a gene: 9.

The CDR3 sequence: CASAGSEAFF. The DNA for the CDR3 is TGTGCCAGCGCCGGGTCTGAAGCTTTCTTT. V is TRBV19 and J is TRBJ1-1; D ambiguous. The CDR3 has 10 residues. Per the germline V gene, CDR1 is LNHDA and CDR2 is SQIVND (reference sequence). With 9 bases removed from V and 6 bases from J, the gap between germline ends came to 8 bases. The entire variable domain, with the rest obtained from reference TRBV19 and TRBJ1-1, is as follows: DGGITQSPKYLFRKEGQNVTLSCEQNLNHDAMYWYRQDPGQGLRLIYYSQIVNDFQKGDIAEGYSVSREKKESFPLTVTSAQKNPTAFYLCASAGSEAFFGQGTRLTVV.

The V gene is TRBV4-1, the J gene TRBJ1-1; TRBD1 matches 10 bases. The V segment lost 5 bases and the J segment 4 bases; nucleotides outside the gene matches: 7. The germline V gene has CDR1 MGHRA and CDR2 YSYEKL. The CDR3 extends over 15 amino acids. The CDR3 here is CASSDPGQGLTEAFF. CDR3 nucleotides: TGCGCCAGCAGCGATCCGGGACAGGGGCTCACTGAAGCTTTCTTT.

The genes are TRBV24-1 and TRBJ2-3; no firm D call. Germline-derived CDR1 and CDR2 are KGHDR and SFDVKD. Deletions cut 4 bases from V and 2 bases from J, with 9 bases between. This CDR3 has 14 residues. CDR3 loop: CATSEGSFTDTQYF. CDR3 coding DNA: TGTGCCACCAGTGAGGGCTCTTTCACAGATACGCAGTATTTT.

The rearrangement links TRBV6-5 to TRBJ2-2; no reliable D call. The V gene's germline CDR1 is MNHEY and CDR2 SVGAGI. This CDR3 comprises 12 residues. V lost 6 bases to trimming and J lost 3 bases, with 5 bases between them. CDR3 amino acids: CASSGYTGELFF. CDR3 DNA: TGTGCCAGCAGCGGGTACACCGGGGAGCTGTTTTTT.

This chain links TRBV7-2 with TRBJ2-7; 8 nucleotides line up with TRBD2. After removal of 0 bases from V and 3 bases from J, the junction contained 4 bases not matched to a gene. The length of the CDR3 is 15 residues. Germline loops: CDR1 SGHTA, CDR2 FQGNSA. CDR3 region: CASSLAAGVGYEQYF. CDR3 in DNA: TGTGCCAGCAGCTTAGCAGCGGGAGTCGGCTACGAGCAGTACTTC.

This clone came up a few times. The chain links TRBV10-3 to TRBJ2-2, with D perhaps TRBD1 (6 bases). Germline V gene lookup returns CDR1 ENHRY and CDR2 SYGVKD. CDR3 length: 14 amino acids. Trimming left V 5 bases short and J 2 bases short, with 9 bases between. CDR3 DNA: TGTGCCATCAGTTCGGACAGAAACACCGGGGAGCTGTTTTTT. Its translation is CAISSDRNTGELFF.

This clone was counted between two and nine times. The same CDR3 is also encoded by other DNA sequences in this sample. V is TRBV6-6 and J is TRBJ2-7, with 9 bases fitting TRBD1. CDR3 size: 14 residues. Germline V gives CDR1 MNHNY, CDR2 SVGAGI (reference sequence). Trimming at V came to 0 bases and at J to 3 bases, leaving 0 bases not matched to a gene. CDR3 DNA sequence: TGTGCCAGCAGTTACTCGGGACAGGGCTACGAGCAGTACTTC. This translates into CASSYSGQGYEQYF.